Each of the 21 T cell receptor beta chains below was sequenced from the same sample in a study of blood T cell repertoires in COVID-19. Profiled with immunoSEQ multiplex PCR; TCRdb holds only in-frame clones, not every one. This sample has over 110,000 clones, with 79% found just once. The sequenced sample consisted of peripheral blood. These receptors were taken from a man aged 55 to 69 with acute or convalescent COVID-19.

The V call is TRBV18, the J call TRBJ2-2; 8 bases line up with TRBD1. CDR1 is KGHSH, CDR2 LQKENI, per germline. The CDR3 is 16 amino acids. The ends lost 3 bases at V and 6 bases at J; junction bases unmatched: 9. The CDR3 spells CASSPNRQGASGELFF. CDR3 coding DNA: TGTGCCAGCTCACCGAACAGGCAGGGGGCATCCGGGGAGCTGTTTTTT.

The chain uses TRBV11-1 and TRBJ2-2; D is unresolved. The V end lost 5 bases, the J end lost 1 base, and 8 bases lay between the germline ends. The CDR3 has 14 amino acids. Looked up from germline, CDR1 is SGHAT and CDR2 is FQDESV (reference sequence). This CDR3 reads CASSKIRNTGELFF. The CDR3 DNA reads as TGTGCCAGCAGCAAGATCAGGAACACCGGGGAGCTGTTTTTT.

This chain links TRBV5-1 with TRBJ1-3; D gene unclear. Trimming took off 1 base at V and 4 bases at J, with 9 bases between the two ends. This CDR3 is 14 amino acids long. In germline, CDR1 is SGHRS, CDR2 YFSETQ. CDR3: CASSLTGIGNTIYF. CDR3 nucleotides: TGCGCCAGCAGCTTGACGGGGATCGGAAACACCATATATTTT.

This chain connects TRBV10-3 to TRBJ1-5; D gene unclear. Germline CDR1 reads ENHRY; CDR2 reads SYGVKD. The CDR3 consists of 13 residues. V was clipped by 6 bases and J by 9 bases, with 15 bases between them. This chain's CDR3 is CAIRLTLEMPQHF. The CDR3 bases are TGTGCCATCAGGCTGACCTTGGAGATGCCCCAGCATTTT.

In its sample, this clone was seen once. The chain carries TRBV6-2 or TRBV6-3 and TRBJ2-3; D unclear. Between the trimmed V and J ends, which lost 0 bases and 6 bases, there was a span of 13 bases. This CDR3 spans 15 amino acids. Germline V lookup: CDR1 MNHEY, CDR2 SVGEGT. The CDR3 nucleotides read TGTGCCAGCAGTTACTCCAGTATCACCTTGGATACGCAGTATTTT. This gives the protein CASSYSSITLDTQYF.

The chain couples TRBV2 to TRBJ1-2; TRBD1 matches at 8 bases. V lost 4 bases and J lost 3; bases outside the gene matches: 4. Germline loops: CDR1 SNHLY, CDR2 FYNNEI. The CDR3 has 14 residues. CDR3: CASSGETGDYGYTF. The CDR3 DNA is TGTGCCAGCAGTGGCGAGACAGGGGACTATGGCTACACCTTC.

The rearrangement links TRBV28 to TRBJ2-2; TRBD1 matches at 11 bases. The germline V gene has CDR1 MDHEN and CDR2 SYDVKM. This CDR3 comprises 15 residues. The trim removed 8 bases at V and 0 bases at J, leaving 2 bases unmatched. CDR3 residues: CASRGQGANTGELFF. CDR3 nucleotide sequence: TGTGCCAGCCGGGGACAGGGGGCGAACACCGGGGAGCTGTTTTTT.

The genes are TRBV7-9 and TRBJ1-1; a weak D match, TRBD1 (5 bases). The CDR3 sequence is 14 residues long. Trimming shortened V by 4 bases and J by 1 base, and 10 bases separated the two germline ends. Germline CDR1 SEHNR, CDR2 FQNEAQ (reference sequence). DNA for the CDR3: TGTGCCAGCAGCTCTTCGACAGCGAACACTGAAGCTTTCTTT. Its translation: CASSSSTANTEAFF.

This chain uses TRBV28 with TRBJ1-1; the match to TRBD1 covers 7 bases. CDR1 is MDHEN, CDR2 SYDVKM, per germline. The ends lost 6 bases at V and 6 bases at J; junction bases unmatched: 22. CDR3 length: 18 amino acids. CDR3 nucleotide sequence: TGTGCCAGCAGCACCCACCGAGGGGGCAGGGTAATTGGCGCTGAAGCTTTCTTT. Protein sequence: CASSTHRGGRVIGAEAFF.

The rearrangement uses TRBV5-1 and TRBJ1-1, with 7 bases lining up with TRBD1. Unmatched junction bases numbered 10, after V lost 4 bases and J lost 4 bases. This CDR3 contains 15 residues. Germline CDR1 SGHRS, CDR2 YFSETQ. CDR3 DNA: TGCGCCAGCAGCGCTTCAGATACAGGGGCCACTGAAGCTTTCTTT. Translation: CASSASDTGATEAFF.

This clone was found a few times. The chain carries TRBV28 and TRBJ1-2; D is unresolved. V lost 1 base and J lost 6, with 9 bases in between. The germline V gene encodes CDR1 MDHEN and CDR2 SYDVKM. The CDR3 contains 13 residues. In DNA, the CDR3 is TGTGCCAGCAGTTTATCCGGGTCGGATGGCTACACCTTC. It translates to CASSLSGSDGYTF.

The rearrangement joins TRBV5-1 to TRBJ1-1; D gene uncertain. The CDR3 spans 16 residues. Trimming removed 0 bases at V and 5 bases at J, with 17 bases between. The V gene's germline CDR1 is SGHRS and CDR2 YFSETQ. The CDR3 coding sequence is TGCGCCAGCAGCTTGGGTGTCGTGGCAGGCGGGACTGAAGCTTTCTTT. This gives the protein CASSLGVVAGGTEAFF.

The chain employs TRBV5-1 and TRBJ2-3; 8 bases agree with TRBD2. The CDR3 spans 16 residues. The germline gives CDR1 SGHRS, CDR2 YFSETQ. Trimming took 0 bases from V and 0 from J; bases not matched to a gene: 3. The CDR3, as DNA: TGCGCCAGCAGCTTGGATGAGCGGGGGAGCACAGATACGCAGTATTTT. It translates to CASSLDERGSTDTQYF.

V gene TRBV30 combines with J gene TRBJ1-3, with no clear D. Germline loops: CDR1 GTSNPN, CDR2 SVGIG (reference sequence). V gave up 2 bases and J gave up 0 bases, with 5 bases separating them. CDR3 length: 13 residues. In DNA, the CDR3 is TGTGCCTGGAGTCCCCTCTCTGGAAACACCATATATTTT. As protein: CAWSPLSGNTIYF. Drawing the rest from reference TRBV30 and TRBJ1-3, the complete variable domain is SQTIHQWPATLVQPVGSPLSLECTVEGTSNPNLYWYRQAAGRGLQLLFYSVGIGQISSEVPQNLSASRPQDRQFILSSKKLLLSDSGFYLCAWSPLSGNTIYFGEGSWLTVV.

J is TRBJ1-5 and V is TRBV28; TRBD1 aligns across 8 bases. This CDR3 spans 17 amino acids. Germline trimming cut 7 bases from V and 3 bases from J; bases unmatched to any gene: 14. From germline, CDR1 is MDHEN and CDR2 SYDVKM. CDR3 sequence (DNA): TGTGCCAGCACCTCCTCCACACACAGGGGGTACAATCAGCCCCAGCATTTT. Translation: CASTSSTHRGYNQPQHF.

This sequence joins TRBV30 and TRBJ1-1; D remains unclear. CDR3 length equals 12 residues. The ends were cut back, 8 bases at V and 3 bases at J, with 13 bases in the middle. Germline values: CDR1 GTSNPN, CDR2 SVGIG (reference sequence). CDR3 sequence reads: CATYLAYTEAFF. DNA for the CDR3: TGTGCCACCTACCTTGCGTACACTGAAGCTTTCTTT.

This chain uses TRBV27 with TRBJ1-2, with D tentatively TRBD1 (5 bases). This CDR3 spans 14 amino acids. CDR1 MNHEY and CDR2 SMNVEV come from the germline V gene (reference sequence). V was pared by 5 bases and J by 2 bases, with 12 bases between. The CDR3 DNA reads TGTGCCAGCAGTCCACAGGCAAGGAACTATGGCTACACCTTC. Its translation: CASSPQARNYGYTF.

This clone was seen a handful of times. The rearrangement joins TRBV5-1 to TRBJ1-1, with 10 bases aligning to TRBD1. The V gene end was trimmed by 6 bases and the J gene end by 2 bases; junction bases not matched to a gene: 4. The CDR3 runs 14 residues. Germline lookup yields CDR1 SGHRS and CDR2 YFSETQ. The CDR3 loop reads CASMRDRGNTEAFF. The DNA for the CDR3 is TGCGCCAGCATGCGGGACAGGGGAAACACTGAAGCTTTCTTT.

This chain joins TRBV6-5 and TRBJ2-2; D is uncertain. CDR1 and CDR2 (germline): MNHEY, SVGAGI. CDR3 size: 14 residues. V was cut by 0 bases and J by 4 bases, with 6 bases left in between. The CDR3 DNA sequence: TGTGCCAGCAGTTACTCGAGTCCCACCGGGGAGCTGTTTTTT. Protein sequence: CASSYSSPTGELFF.

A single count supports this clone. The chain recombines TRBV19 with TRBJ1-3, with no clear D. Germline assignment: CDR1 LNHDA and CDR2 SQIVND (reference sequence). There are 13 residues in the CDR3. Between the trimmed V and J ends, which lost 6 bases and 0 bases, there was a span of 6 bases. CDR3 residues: CASSASSGNTIYF. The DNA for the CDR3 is TGTGCCAGTAGCGCGAGCTCTGGAAACACCATATATTTT.

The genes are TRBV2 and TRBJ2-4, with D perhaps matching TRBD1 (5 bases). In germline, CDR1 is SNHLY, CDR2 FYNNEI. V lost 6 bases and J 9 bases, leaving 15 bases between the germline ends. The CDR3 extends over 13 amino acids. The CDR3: CASRGDRDGIQYF. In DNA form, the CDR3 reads TGTGCCAGCAGAGGGGATAGGGATGGCATTCAGTACTTC.